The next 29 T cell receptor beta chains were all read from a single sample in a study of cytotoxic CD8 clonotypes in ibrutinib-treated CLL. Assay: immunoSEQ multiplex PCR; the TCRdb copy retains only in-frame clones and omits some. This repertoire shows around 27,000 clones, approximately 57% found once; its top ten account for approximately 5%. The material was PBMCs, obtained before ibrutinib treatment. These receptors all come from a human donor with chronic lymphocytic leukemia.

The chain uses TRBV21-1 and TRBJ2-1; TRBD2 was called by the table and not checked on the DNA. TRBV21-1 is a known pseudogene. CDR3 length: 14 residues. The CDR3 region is CASRLAAPGHEQFF. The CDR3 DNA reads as TGTGCCAGCAGGCTAGCGGCCCCGGGCCATGAGCAGTTCTTC.

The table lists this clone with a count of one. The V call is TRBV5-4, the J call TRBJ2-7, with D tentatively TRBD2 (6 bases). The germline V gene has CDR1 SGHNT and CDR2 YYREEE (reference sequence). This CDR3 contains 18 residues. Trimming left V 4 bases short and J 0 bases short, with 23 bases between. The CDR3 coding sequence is TGTGCCAGCAGCCCGGAGGCGCGGGGTCCTAGGAGCTCCTACGAGCAGTACTTC. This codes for CASSPEARGPRSSYEQYF.

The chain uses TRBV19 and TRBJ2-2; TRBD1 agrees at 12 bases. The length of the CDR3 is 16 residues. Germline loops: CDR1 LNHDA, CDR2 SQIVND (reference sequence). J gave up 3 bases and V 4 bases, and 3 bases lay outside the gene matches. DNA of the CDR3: TGTGCCAGTAGTACGGGACAGGGGGCTCACACCGGGGAGCTGTTTTTT. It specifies CASSTGQGAHTGELFF. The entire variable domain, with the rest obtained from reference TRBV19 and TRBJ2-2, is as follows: DGGITQSPKYLFRKEGQNVTLSCEQNLNHDAMYWYRQDPGQGLRLIYYSQIVNDFQKGDIAEGYSVSREKKESFPLTVTSAQKNPTAFYLCASSTGQGAHTGELFFGEGSRLTVL.

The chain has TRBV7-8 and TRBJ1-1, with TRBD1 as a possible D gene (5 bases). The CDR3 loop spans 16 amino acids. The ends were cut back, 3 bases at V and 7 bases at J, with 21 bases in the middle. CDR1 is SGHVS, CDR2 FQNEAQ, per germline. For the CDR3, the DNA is TGTGCCAGCAGCTTGAGGGGAAAAAGTCTAGGGATTGAAGCTTTCTTT. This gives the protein CASSLRGKSLGIEAFF.

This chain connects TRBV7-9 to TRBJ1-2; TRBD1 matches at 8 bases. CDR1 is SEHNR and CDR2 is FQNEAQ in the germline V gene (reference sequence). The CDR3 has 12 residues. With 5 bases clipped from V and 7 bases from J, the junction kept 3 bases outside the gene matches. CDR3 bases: TGTGCCAGCAGCGGGGGACAGGTTGGCTACACCTTC. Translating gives CASSGGQVGYTF. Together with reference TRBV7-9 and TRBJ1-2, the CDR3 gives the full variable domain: DTGVSQNPRHKITKRGQNVTFRCDPISEHNRLYWYRQTLGQGPEFLTYFQNEAQLEKSRLLSDRFSAERPKGSFSTLEIQRTEQGDSAMYLCASSGGQVGYTFGSGTRLTVV.

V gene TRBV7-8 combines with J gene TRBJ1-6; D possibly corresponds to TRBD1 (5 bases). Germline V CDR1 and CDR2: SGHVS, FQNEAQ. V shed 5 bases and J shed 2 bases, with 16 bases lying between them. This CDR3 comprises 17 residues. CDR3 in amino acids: CASSPVRVTTYNSPLHF. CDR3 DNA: TGTGCCAGCAGCCCAGTCAGGGTCACAACCTATAATTCACCCCTCCACTTT.

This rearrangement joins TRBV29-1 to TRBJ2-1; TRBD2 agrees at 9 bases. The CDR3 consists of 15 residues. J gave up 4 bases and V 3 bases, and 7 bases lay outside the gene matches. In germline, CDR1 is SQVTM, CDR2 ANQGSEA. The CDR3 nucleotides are TGCAGCGTTGACGCGGGAGGGATCGGATACAATGAGCAGTTCTTC. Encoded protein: CSVDAGGIGYNEQFF.

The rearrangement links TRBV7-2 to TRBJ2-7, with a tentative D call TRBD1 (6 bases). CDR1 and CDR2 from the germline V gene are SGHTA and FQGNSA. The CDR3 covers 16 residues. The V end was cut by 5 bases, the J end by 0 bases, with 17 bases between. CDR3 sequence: CASSTRTAASSYEQYF. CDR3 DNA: TGTGCCAGCAGCACCCGGACAGCCGCTAGCTCCTACGAGCAGTACTTC.

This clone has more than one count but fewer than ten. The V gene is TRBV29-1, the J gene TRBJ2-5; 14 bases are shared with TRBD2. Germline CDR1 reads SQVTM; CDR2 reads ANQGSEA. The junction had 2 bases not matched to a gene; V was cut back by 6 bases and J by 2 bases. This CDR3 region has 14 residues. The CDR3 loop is CSVGLAGGQETQYF. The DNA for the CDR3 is TGCAGCGTCGGACTAGCGGGGGGACAAGAGACCCAGTACTTC.

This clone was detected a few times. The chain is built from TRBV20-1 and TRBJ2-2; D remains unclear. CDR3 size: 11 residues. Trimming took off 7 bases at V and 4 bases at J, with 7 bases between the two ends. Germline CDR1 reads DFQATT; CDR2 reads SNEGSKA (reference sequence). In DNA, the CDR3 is TGCAGTGTCCCATTCACCGGGGAGCTGTTTTTT. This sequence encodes CSVPFTGELFF.

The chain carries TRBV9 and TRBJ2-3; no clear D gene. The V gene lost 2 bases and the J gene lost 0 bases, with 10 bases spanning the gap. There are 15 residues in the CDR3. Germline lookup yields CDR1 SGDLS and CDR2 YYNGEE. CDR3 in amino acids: CASSVRLTSTDTQYF. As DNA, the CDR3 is TGTGCCAGCAGCGTCCGACTGACTAGCACAGATACGCAGTATTTT.

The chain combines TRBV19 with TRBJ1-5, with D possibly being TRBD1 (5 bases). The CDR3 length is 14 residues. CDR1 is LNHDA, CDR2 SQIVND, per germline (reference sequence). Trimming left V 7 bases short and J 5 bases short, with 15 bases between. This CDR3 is CASTPDQGHQPQHF. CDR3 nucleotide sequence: TGTGCCAGTACTCCTGACCAGGGCCATCAGCCCCAGCATTTT.

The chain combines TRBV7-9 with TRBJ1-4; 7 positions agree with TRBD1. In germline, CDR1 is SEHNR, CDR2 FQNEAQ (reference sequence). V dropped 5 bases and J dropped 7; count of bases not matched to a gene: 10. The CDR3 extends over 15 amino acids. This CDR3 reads CASSAMGRGLEKLFF. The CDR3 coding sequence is TGTGCCAGCAGCGCCATGGGTAGGGGGCTTGAAAAACTGTTTTTT.

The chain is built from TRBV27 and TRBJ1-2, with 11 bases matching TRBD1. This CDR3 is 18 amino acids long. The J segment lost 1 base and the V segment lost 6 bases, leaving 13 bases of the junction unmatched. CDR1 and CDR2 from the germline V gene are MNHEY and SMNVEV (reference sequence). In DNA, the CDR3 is TGTGCCAGCAGGGGAGACCGGGACAGGGGGAGTAATAACTATGGCTACACCTTC. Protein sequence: CASRGDRDRGSNNYGYTF.

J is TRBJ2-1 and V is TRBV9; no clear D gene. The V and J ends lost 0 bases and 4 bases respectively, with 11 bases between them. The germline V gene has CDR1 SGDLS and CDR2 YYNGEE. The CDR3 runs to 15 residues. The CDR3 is CASSVARQSYNEQFF. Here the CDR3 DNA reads TGTGCCAGCAGCGTAGCTAGGCAGAGTTACAATGAGCAGTTCTTC.

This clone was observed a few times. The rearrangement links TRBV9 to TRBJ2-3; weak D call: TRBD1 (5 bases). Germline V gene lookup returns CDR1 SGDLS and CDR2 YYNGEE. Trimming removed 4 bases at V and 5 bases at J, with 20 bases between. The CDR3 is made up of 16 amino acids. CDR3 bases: TGTGCCAGCAGCTTAAGACTCGCGACAGAGAGAGATACGCAGTATTTT. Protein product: CASSLRLATERDTQYF.

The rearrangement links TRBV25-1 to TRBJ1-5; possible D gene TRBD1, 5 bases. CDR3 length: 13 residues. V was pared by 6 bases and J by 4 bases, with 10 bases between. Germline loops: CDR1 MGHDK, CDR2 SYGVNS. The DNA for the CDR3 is TGTGCCAGCAGCGCGGCAGGGAATCAGCCCCAGCATTTT. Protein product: CASSAAGNQPQHF.

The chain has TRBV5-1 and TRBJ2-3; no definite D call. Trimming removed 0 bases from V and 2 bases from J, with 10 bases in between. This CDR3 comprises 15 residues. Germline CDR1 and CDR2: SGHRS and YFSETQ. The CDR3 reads CASSLVQDSTDTQYF. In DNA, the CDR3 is TGCGCCAGCAGCTTGGTACAAGACTCCACAGATACGCAGTATTTT.

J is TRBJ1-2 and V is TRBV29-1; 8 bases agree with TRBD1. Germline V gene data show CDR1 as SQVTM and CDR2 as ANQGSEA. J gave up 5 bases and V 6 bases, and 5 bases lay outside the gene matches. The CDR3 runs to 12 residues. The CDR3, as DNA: TGCAGCGTCCCCGGGACAGGTTATGGCTACACCTTC. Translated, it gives CSVPGTGYGYTF.

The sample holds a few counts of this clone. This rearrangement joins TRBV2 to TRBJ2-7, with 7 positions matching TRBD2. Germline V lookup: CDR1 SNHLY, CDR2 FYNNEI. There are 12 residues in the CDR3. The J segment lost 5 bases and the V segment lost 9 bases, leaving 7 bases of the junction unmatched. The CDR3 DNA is TGTGCCAGTGGGGGGGAAGGCAACGAGCAGTACTTC. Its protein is CASGGEGNEQYF.

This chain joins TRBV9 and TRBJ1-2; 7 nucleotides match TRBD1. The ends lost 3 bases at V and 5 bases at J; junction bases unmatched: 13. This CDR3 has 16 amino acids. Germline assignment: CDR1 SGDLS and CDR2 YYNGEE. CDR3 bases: TGTGCCAGCAGCGCGGAACGACAGGGAATAGGGTATGGCTACACCTTC. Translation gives CASSAERQGIGYGYTF.

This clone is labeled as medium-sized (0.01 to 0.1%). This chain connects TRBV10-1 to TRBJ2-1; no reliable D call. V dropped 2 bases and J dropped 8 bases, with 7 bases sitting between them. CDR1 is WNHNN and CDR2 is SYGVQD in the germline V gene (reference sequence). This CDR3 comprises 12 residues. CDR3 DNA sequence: TGCGCCAGCAGTGAGAATTGGGATGAGCAGTTCTTC. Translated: CASSENWDEQFF.

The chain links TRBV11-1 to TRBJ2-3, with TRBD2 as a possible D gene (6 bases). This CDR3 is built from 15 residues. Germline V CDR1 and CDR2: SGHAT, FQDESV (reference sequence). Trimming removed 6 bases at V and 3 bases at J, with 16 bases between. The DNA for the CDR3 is TGTGCCAGCAGACGACTAGGTCCTACTACAGATACGCAGTATTTT. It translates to CASRRLGPTTDTQYF.

CDR3 in DNA: TGCAGTGCTCCTCGGTTGGATACGCAGTATTTT. This sequence encodes CSAPRLDTQYF. This sequence joins TRBV20-1 and TRBJ2-3; no clear D. V was clipped by 5 bases and J by 6 bases, with 9 bases between them. Germline CDR1 DFQATT, CDR2 SNEGSKA (reference sequence). This CDR3 contains 11 residues.

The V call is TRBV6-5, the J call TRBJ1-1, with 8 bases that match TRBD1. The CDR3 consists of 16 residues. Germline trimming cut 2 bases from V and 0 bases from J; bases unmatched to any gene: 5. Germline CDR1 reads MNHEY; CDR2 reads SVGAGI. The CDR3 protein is CASSYTAGQVNTEAFF. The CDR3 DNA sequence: TGTGCCAGCAGTTACACGGCGGGACAGGTGAACACTGAAGCTTTCTTT.

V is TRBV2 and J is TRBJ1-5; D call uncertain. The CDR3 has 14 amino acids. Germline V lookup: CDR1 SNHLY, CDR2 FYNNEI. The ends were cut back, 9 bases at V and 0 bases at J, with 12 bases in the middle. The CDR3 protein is CARSMGSSNQPQHF. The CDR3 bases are TGTGCCAGATCCATGGGTTCTAGCAATCAGCCCCAGCATTTT.

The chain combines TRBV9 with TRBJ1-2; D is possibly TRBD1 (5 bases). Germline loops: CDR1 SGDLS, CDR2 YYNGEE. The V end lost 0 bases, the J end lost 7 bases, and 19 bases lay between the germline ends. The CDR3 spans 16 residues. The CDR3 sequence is CASSVGSGRDVRGYTF. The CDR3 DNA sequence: TGTGCCAGCAGCGTAGGGTCAGGGAGGGACGTTCGTGGCTACACCTTC.

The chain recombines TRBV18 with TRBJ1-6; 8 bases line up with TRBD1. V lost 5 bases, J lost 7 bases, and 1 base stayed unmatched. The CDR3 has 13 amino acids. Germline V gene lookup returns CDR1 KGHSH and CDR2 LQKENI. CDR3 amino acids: CASSGTGNSPLHF. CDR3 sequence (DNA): TGTGCCAGCTCAGGGACAGGAAATTCACCCCTCCACTTT.

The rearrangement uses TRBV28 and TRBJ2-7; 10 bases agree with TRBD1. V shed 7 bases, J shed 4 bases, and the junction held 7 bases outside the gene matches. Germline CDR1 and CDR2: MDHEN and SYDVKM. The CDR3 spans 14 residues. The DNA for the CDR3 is TGTGCCAGCAATCCCCCGGGACAGGGGTACGAGCAGTACTTC. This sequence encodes CASNPPGQGYEQYF.